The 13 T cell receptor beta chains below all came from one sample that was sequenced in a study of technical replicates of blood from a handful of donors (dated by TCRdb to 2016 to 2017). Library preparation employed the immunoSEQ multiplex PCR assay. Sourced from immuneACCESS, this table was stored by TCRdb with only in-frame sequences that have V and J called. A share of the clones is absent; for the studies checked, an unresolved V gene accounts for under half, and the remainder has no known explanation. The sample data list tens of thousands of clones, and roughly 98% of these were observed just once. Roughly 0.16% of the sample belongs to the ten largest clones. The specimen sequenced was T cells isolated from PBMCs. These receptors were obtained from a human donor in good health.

DNA for the CDR3: TGTGCCAGCAGAGAGACAGGAAAAAACTATGGCTACACCTTC. This codes for CASRETGKNYGYTF. The genes are TRBV6-1 and TRBJ1-2; weak D call: TRBD1 (6 bases). The CDR3 is 14 residues long. Germline lookup yields CDR1 MNHNS and CDR2 SASEGT. The V gene lost 6 bases and the J gene lost 2 bases, with 13 bases spanning the gap.

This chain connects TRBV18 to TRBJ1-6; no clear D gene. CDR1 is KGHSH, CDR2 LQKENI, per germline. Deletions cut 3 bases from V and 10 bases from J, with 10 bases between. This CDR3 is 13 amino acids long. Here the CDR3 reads CASSPGELSPLHF. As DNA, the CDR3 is TGTGCCAGCTCACCCGGGGAACTCTCACCCCTCCACTTT.

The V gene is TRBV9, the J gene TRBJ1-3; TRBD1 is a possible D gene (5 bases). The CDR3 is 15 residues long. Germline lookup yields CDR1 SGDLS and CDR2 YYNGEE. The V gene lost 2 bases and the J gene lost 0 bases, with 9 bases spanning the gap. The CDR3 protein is CASSVGTYSGNTIYF. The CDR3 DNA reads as TGTGCCAGCAGCGTTGGGACTTACTCTGGAAACACCATATATTTT.

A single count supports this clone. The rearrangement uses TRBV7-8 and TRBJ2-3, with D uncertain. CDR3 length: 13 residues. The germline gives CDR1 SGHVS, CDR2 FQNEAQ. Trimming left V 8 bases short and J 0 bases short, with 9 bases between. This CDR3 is CASRPTSTDTQYF. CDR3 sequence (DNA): TGTGCCAGCCGCCCGACTAGCACAGATACGCAGTATTTT.

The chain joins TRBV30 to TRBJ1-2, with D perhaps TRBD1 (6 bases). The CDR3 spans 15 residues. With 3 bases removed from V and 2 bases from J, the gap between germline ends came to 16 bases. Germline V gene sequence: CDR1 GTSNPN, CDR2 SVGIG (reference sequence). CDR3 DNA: TGTGCCTGGAGCGCGACAGGAAGCGCCAACTATGGCTACACCTTC. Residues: CAWSATGSANYGYTF.

The CDR3 DNA follows: TGCGCCAGCAGCTCTCCGGACAGCTTACAAGAGACCCAGTACTTC. Protein sequence: CASSSPDSLQETQYF. The chain joins TRBV5-1 to TRBJ2-5; a possible D gene is TRBD1 (6 bases). Trimming removed 3 bases from V and 2 bases from J, with 14 bases in between. The CDR3 extends over 15 amino acids. Per germline, CDR1 SGHRS and CDR2 YFSETQ.

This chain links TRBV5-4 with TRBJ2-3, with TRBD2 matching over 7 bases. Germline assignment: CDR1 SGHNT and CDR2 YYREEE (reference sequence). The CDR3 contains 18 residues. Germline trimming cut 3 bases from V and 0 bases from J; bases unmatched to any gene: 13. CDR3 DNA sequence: TGTGCCAGCAGCTCCCTCCGGATGAGCGGGAAAAGCACAGATACGCAGTATTTT. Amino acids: CASSSLRMSGKSTDTQYF.

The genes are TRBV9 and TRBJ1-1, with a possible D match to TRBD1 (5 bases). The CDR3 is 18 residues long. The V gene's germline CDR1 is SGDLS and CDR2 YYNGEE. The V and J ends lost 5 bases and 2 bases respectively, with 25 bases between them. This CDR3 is CASSATGLPVLRNTEAFF. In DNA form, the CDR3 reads TGTGCCAGCAGTGCGACGGGACTTCCAGTTCTACGAAACACTGAAGCTTTCTTT.

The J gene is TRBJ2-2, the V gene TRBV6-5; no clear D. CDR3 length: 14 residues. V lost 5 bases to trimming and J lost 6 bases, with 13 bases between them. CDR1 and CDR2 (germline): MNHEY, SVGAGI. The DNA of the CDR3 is TGTGCCAGCAGTCGTCGACTGGAAGCCGGGGAGCTGTTTTTT. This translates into CASSRRLEAGELFF.

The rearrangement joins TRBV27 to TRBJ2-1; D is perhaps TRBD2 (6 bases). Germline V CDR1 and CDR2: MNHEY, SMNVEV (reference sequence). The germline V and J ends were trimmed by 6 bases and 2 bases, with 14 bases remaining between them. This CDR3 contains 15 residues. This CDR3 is CASSYGTPTYNEQFF. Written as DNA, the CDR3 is TGTGCCAGCAGCTACGGGACTCCTACCTACAATGAGCAGTTCTTC.

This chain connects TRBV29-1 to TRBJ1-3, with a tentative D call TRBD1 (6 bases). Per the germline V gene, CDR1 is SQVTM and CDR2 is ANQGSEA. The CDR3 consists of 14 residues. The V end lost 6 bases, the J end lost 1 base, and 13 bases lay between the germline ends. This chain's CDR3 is CSVAIQGSGNTIYF. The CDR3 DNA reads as TGCAGCGTCGCAATACAGGGTTCTGGAAACACCATATATTTT.

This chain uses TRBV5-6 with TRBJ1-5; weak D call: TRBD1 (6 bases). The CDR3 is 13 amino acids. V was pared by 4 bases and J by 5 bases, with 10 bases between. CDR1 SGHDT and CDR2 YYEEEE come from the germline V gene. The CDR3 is CASSLGQYQPQHF. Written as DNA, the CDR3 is TGTGCCAGCAGCCTGGGACAATATCAGCCCCAGCATTTT.

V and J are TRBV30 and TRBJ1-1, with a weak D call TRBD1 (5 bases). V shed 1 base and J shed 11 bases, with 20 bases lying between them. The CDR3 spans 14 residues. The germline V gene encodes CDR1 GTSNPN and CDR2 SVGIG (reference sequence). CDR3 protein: CAWSGIEWQGNAFF. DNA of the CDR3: TGTGCCTGGAGTGGGATTGAATGGCAGGGAAATGCTTTCTTT.